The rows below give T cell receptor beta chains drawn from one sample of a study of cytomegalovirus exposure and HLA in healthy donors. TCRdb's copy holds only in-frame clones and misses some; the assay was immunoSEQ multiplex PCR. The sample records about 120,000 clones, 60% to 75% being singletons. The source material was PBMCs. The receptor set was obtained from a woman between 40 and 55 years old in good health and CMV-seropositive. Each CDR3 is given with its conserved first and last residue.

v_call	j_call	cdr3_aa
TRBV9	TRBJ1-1	CASSPGTGGRDYGAFF
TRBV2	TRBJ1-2	CASSLTGPNYGYTF
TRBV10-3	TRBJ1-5	CAISDVQGGTEPQHF
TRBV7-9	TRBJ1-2	CASSPDRGWNYGYTF
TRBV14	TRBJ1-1	CASSQRPASNMNTEAFF
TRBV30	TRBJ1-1	CAWNPQMNTEAFF
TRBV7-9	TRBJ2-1	CASSLVAGLAGLEQFF
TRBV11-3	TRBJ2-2	CASSLTQGNTGELFF
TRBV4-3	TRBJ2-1	CASSQDPRVSYNEQFF
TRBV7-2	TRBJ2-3	CASRSLAGSTDTQYF
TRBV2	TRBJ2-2	CASSEIAGVNGELFF
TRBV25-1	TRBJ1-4	CASSEAGSGEKLFF
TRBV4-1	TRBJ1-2	CASSQVEGTRDTF
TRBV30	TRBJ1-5	CAWRVGSNQPQHF
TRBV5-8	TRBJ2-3	CASSLRGGETDTQYF
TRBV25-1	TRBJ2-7	CASSEYVQNYEQYF
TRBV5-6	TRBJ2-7	CASSSTGGFWGQYF
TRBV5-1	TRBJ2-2	CASSFSRTGGNTGELFF
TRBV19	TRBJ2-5	CASSPWGGIQETQYF
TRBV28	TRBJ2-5	CASSLGSAGEQETQYF
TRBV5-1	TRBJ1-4	CASSSQGATNEKLFF
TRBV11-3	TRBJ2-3	CASSPSTGGANTQYF
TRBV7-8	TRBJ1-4	CASSLVREKLFF
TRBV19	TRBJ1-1	CASSRTTGGGNTEAFF
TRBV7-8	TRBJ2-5	CASSLRGGRPETQYF
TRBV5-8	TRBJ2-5	CASSFDRVRVQETQYF
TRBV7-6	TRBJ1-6	CASSSWTVPRNNSPLHF
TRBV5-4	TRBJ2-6	CASSASVLASSGANVLTF
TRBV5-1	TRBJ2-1	CASTQGYNEQFF
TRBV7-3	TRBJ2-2	CASSLAGGYTGELFF
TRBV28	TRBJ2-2	CASSFSLGTDAGELFF
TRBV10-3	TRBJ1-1	CAISGHRDTEAFF
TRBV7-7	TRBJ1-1	CASSLGANTEAFF
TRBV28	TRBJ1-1	CASSALRQNEEAFF
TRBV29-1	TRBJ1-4	CSAGFRGEKLFF